This T cell receptor beta chain was identified in a study of T-cell memory formation after mild COVID-19. CDR3 length equals 15 residues. Germline V CDR1 and CDR2: MNHNS, SASEGT. The V end was cut by 0 bases, the J end by 4 bases, with 10 bases between. Notes on the study in general: In pre-infection memory, a portion of responding clones appeared, which suggested that cross-reactive memory joined. Clones contracting over day 15 to 85 were CD4/CD8 balanced, with later expanders leaning CD4+. Among clones peaking at day 37 in the second wave, SARS-CoV-2 specificity remained unconfirmed. Those CD4+ clones that contracted were mainly in CM and EM (CD8+ ones in EMRA).

A note on this clonotype: The antigen remains undetermined.

TCRdb ran MiXCR on the 5' RACE reads and lists one entry per CDR3 protein. The data hold about 140,000 distinct CDR3 sequences, with under 7% observed a single time. The chain has TRBV6-1 and TRBJ1-5, with D perhaps TRBD1 (5 bases). The material sequenced was PBMCs or a T cell subset sorted from them (not recorded which). The sequence was obtained from an adult woman who had mild COVID-19 (a few samples of this study predate the infection). Cell type and time point are not known. Here the CDR3 reads CASSEAGTGNQPQHF. The CDR3 coding sequence is TGTGCCAGCAGTGAAGCCGGGACGGGGAATCAGCCCCAGCATTTT.